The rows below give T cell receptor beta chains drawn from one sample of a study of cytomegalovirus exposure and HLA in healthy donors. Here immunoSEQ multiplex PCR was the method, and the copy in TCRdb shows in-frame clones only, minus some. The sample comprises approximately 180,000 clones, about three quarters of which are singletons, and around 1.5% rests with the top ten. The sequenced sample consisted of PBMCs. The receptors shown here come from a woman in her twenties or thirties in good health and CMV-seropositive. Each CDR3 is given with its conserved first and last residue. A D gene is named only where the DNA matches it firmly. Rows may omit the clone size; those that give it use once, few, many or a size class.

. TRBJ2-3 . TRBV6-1 CASSRTDTQYF TGTGCCAGCAGTCGTACAGATACGCAGTATTTT
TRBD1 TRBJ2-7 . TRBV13 CASSLGQGALGEQYF TGTGCCAGCAGCTTAGGACAGGGGGCGCTGGGCGAGCAGTACTTC
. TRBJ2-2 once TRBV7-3 CASSLNLGGGELFF TGTGCCAGCAGCTTAAATCTCGGTGGCGGGGAGCTGTTTTTT
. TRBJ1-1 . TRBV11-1 CASSFDSEAFF TGTGCCAGCAGCTTCGACAGTGAAGCTTTCTTT
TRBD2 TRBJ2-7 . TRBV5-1 CASSYSSGGIYEQYF TGCGCCAGCAGCTATTCGAGCGGGGGGATCTACGAGCAGTACTTC
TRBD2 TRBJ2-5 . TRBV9 CASSVGVAGGLRETQYF TGTGCCAGCAGCGTAGGAGTAGCGGGAGGTTTGAGAGAGACCCAGTACTTC
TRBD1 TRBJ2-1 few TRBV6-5 CASSPGQGPGEQFF TGTGCCAGCAGTCCCGGACAGGGTCCGGGGGAGCAGTTCTTC
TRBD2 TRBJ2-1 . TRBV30 CAWSPGEGNEQFF TGTGCCTGGAGTCCGGGGGAGGGTAATGAGCAGTTCTTC
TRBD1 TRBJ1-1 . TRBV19 CASSISGQGLEAFF TGTGCCAGTAGTATTAGTGGACAGGGTCTTGAAGCTTTCTTT
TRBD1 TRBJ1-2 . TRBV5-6 CASSRRSGQGAYGYTF TGTGCCAGCAGCCGAAGGTCGGGACAGGGGGCGTACGGCTACACCTTC